The clone carrying this T cell receptor beta chain was seen a few times. The antigen is not known. TCRdb reprocessed the 5' RACE reads with MiXCR, giving one entry per CDR3 protein. There are more than 300,000 distinct CDR3 sequences in the sample; around a tenth occur only once, and 3% to 3.5% lies in the top ten. This entry belongs to a study of T cells after yellow fever vaccination. Study conclusions and caveats: Detected again after the booster were most primary-vaccination clones, at 95% to 98% CD4 and around 91% CD8. A small proportion of clonotypes was detected in both the CD4 and CD8 compartments. The bulk population could contribute abundant contaminating clonotypes to FACS-sorted repertoires.

Deletions cut 8 bases from V and 5 bases from J, with 6 bases between. The germline V gene encodes CDR1 WSHSY and CDR2 SAAADI. The CDR3 loop spans 10 amino acids. The material sequenced was CD4+ T cells sorted from PBMCs, taken 45 days after the yellow fever booster vaccination. The V call is TRBV10-2, the J call TRBJ1-2; D possibly corresponds to TRBD1 (6 bases). The TCR originated in a man aged 18 to 35 who received the YFV17D yellow fever vaccine. DNA for the CDR3: TGCGCCAGCGGACAGTATGGCTACACCTTC. The encoded protein is CASGQYGYTF.